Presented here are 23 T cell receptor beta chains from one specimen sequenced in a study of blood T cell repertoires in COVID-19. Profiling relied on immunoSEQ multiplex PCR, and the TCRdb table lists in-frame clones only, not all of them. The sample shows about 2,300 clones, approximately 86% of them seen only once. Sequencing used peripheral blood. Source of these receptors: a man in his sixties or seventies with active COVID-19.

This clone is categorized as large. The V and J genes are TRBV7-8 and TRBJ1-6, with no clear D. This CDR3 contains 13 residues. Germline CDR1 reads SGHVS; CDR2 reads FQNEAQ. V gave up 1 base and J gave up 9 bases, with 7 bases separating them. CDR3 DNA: TGTGCCAGCAGCTTAGGGCCCCCTTCACCCCTCCACTTT. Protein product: CASSLGPPSPLHF.

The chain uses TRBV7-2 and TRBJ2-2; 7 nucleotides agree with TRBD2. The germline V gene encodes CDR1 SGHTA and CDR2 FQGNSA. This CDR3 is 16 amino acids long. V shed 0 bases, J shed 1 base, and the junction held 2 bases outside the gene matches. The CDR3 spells CASSLAGGGNTGELFF. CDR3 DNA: TGTGCCAGCAGCTTAGCGGGCGGGGGGAACACCGGGGAGCTGTTTTTT.

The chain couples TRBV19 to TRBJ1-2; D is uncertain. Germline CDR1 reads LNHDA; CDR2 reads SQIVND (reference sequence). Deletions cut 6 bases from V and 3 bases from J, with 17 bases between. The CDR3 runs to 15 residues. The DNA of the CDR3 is TGTGCCAGTAGCCCCCTAAAGGGAGGTGACTATGGCTACACCTTC. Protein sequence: CASSPLKGGDYGYTF.

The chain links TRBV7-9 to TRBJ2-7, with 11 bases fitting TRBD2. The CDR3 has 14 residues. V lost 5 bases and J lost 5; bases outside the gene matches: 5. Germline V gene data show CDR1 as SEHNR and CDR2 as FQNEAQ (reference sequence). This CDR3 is CASSLTSGGNEQYF. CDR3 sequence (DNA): TGTGCCAGCAGCCTAACTAGCGGGGGTAACGAGCAGTACTTC.

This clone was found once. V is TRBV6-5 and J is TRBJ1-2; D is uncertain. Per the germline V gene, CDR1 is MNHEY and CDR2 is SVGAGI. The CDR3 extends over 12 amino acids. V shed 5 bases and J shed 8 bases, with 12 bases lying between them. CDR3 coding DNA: TGTGCCAGCAGTACTCCAGGTGGCGGCTACACCTTC. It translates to CASSTPGGGYTF.

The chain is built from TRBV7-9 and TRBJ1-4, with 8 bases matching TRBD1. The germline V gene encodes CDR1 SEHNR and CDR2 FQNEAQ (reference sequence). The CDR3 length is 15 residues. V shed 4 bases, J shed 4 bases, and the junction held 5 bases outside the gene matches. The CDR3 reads CASSSGQAINEKLFF. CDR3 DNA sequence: TGTGCCAGCAGCTCGGGACAGGCGATTAATGAAAAACTGTTTTTT. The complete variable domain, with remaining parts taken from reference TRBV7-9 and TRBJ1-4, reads DTGVSQNPRHKITKRGQNVTFRCDPISEHNRLYWYRQTLGQGPEFLTYFQNEAQLEKSRLLSDRFSAERPKGSFSTLEIQRTEQGDSAMYLCASSSGQAINEKLFFGSGTQLSVL.

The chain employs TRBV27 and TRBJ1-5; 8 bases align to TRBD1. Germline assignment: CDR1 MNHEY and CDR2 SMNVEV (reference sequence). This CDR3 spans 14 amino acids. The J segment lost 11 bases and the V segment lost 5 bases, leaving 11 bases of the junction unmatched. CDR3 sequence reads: CASSPRDRSRTQHF. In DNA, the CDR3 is TGTGCCAGCAGTCCGCGGGACAGGTCCCGGACCCAGCATTTT.

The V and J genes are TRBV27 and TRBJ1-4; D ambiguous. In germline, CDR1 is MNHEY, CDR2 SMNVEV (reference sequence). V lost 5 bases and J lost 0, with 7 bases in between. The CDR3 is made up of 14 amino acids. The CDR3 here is CASSARATNEKLFF. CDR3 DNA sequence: TGTGCCAGCAGTGCACGAGCAACTAATGAAAAACTGTTTTTT.

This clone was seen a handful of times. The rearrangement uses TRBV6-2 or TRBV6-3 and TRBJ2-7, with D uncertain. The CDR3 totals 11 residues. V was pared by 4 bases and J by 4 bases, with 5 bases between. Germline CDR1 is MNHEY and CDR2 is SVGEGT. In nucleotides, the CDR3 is TGTGCCAGCAGTTCCAGATACGAGCAGTACTTC. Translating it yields CASSSRYEQYF.

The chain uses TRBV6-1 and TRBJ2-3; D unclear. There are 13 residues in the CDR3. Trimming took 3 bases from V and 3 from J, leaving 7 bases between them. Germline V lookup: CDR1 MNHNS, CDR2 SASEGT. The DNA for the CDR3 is TGTGCCAGCAGTGATCCACTGACAGATACGCAGTATTTT. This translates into CASSDPLTDTQYF.

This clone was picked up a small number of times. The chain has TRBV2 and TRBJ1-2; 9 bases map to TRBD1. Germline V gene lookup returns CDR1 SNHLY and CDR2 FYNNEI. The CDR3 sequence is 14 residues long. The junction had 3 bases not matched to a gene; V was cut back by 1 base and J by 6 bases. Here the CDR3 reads CASSEGWDRDGYTF. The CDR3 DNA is TGTGCCAGCAGTGAAGGTTGGGACAGGGATGGCTACACCTTC.

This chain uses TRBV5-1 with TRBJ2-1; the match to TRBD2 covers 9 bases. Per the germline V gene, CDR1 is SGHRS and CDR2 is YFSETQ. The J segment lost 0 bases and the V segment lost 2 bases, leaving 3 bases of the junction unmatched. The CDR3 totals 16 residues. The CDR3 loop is CASSFLSGGSYNEQFF. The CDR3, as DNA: TGCGCCAGCAGCTTCCTTAGCGGGGGCTCCTACAATGAGCAGTTCTTC. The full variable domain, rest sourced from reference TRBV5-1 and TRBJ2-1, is KAGVTQTPRYLIKTRGQQVTLSCSPISGHRSVSWYQQTPGQGLQFLFEYFSETQRNKGNFPGRFSGRQFSNSRSEMNVSTLELGDSALYLCASSFLSGGSYNEQFFGPGTRLTVL.

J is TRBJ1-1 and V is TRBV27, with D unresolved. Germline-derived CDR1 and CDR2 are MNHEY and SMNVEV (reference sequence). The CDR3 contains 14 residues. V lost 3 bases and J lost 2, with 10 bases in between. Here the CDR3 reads CASSFVGDNTEAFF. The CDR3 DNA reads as TGTGCCAGCAGTTTCGTAGGAGACAACACTGAAGCTTTCTTT.

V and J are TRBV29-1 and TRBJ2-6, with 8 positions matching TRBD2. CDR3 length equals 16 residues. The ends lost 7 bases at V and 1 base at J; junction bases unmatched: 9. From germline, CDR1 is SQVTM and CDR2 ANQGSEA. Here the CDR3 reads CSARGLETSGANVLTF. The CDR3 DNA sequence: TGCAGCGCCCGGGGACTAGAAACTTCTGGGGCCAACGTCCTGACTTTC.

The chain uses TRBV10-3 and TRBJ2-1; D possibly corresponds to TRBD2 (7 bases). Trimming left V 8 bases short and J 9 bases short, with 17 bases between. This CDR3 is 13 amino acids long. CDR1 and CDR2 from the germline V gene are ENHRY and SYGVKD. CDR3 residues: CAIGVRGGGEQFF. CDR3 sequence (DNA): TGTGCCATCGGGGTTAGGGGGGGCGGTGAGCAGTTCTTC.

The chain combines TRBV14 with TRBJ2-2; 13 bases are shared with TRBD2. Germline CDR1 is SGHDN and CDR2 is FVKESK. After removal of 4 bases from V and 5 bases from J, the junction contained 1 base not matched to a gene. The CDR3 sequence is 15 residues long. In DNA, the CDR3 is TGTGCCAGCAGCCTGGGACTAGCGGGGACCGGGGAGCTGTTTTTT. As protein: CASSLGLAGTGELFF. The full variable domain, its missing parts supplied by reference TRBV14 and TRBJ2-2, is EAGVTQFPSHSVIEKGQTVTLRCDPISGHDNLYWYRRVMGKEIKFLLHFVKESKQDESGMPNNRFLAERTGGTYSTLKVQPAELEDSGVYFCASSLGLAGTGELFFGEGSRLTVL.

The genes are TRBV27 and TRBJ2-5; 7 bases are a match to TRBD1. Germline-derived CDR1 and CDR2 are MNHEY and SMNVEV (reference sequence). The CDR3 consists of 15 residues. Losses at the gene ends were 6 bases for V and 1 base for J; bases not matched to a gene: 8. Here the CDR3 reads CASSRDRAIQETQYF. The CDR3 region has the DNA TGTGCCAGCAGCCGAGACAGGGCGATCCAAGAGACCCAGTACTTC.

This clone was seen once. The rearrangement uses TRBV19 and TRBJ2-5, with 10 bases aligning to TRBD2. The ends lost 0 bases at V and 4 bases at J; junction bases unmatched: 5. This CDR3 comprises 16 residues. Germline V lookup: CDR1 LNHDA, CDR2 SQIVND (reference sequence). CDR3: CASSIDLAGVRETQYF. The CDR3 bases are TGTGCCAGTAGTATAGACCTAGCGGGAGTGAGAGAGACCCAGTACTTC.

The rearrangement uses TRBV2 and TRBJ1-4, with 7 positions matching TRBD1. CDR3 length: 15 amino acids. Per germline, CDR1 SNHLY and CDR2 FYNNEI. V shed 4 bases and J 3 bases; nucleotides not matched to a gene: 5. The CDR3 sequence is CASSGRGQANEKLFF. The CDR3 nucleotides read TGTGCCAGCAGTGGTAGGGGGCAGGCTAATGAAAAACTGTTTTTT.

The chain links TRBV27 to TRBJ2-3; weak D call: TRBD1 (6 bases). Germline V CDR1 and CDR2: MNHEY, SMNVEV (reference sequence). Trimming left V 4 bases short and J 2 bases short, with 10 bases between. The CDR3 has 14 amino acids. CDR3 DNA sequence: TGTGCCAGCAGTTACAGGGATCACACAGATACGCAGTATTTT. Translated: CASSYRDHTDTQYF.

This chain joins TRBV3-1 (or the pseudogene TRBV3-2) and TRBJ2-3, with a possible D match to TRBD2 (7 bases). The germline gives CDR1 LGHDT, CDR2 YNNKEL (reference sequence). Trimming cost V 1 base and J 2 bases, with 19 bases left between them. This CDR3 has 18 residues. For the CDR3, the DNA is TGTGCCAGCAGCCAAGTTTGGGCGGGGGCGCCAATCACAGATACGCAGTATTTT. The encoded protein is CASSQVWAGAPITDTQYF.

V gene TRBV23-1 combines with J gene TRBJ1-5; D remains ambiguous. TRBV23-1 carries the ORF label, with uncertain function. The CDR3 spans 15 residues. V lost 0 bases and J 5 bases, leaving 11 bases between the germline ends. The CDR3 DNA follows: TGCGCCAGCAGTCAATCGGTCGGGAGCGATCAGCCCCAGCATTTT. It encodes CASSQSVGSDQPQHF.

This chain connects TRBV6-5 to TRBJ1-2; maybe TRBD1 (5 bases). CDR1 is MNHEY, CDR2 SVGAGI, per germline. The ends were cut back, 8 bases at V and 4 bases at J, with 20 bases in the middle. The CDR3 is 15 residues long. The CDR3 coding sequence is TGTGCCAGCCGTCCGGGGGACGGTCTTGGCTATGGCTACACCTTC. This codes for CASRPGDGLGYGYTF.